The T cell receptor (beta chain) described here comes from a study of circulating and synovial CD4+ cells in juvenile arthritis. General observations from the study: Some such blood samples were as oligoclonal as synovium. Deeper sequencing increased measured overlap with synovial clonotypes.

Measured with immunoSEQ multiplex PCR; TCRdb has only the in-frame clones, and not every one. The table includes tens of thousands of clones, 85% to 95% detected once. The CDR3 is 13 amino acids. With 4 bases removed from V and 3 bases from J, the gap between germline ends came to 10 bases. Germline V gene data show CDR1 as SGHRS and CDR2 as YFSETQ. On this clone itself: Its target is not known.

The TCR originated in a human donor with juvenile idiopathic arthritis. Sequencing used CD4+ T cells from blood. The V gene is TRBV5-1, the J gene TRBJ1-2; D possibly corresponds to TRBD1 (5 bases). The CDR3 DNA reads TGCGCCAGCAGCGGGGGGAAACACTATGGCTACACCTTC. It specifies CASSGGKHYGYTF.